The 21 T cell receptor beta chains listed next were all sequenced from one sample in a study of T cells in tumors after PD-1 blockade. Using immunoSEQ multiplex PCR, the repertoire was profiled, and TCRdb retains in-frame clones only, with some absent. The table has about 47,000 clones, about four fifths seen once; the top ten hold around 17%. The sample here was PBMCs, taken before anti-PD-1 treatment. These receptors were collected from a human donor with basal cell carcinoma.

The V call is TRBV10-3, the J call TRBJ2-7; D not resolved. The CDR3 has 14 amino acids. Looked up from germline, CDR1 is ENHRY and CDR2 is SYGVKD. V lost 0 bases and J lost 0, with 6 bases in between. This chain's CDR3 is CAISESDGSYEQYF. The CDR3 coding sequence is TGTGCCATCAGTGAGTCGGACGGCTCCTACGAGCAGTACTTC.

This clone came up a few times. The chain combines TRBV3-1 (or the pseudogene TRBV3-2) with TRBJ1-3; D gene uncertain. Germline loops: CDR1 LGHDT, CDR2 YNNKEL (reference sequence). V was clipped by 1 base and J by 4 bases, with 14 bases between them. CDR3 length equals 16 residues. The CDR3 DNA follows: TGTGCCAGCAGCCAAGTAGGGCAGCGGCGGGGAAACACCATATATTTT. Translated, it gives CASSQVGQRRGNTIYF.

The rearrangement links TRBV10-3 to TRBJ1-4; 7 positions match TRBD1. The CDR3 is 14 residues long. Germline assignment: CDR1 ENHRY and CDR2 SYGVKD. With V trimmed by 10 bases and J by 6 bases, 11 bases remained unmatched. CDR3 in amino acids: CATQPGTVYEKLFF. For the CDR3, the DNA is TGTGCCACCCAACCCGGGACAGTTTATGAAAAACTGTTTTTT.

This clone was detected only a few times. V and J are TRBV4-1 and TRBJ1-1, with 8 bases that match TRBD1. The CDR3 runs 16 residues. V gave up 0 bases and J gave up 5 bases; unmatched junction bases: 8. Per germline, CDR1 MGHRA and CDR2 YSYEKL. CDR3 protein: CASSQETVRGLTEAFF. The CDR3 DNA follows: TGCGCCAGCAGCCAAGAGACGGTCAGGGGGCTTACTGAAGCTTTCTTT.

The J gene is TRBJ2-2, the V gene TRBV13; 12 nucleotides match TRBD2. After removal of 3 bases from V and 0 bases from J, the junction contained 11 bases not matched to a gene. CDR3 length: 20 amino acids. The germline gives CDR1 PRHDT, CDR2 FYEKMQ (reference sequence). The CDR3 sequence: CASSLGLAGETNANTGELFF. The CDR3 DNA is TGTGCCAGCAGCTTGGGACTAGCGGGTGAGACTAACGCGAACACCGGGGAGCTGTTTTTT.

This CDR3 reads CASSWGQGFYTF. Written as DNA, the CDR3 is TGTGCCAGCAGTTGGGGACAGGGGTTTTACACCTTC. The chain combines TRBV12-3 or TRBV12-4 with TRBJ1-2, with TRBD1 matching over 10 bases. The length of the CDR3 is 12 residues. V shed 4 bases and J 11 bases; nucleotides not matched to a gene: 4.

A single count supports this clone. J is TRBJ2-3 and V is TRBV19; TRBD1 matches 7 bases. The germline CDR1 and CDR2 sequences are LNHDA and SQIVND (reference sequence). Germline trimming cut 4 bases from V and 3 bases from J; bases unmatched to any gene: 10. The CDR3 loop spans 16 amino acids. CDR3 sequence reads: CASSSPQGRMTDTQYF. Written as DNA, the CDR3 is TGTGCCAGTAGTAGCCCACAGGGGAGAATGACAGATACGCAGTATTTT.

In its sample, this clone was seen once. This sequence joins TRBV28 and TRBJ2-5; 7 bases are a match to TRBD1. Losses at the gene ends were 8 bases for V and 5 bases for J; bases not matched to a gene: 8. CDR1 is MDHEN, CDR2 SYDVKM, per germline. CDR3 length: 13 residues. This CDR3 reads CASLQQGYETQYF. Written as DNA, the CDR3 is TGTGCCAGCTTACAACAGGGGTACGAGACCCAGTACTTC. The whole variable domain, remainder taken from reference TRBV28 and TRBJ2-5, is DVKVTQSSRYLVKRTGEKVFLECVQDMDHENMFWYRQDPGLGLRLIYFSYDVKMKEKGDIPEGYSVSREKKERFSLILESASTNQTSMYLCASLQQGYETQYFGPGTRLLVL.

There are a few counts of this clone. The CDR3, as DNA: TGTGCCAGCAGAACTCCGTACCAAGAGACCCAGTACTTC. Translation: CASRTPYQETQYF. This chain links TRBV2 with TRBJ2-5; D remains unclear. The CDR3 covers 13 residues. Germline V gene sequence: CDR1 SNHLY, CDR2 FYNNEI. Trimming pared 6 bases from V and 0 bases from J, leaving 8 bases between.

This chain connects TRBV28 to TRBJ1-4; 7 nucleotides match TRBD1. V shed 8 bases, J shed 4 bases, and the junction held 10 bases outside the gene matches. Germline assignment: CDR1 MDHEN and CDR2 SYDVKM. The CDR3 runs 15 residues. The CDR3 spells CASSRQGGNNEKLFF. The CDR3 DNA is TGTGCCAGCTCTAGACAGGGCGGTAATAATGAAAAACTGTTTTTT.

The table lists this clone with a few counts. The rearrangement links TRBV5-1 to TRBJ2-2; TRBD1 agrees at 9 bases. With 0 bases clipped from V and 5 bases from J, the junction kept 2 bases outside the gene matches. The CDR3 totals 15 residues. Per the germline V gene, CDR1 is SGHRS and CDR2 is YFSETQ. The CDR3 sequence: CASSLADRGTGELFF. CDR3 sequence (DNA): TGCGCCAGCAGCTTGGCCGACAGGGGGACCGGGGAGCTGTTTTTT.

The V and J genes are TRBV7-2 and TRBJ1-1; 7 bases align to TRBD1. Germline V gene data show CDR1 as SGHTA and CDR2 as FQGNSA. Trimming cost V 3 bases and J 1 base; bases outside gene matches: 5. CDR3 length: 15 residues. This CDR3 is CASSLRGLGNTEAFF. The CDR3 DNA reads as TGTGCCAGCAGCTTGAGGGGGCTAGGGAACACTGAAGCTTTCTTT.

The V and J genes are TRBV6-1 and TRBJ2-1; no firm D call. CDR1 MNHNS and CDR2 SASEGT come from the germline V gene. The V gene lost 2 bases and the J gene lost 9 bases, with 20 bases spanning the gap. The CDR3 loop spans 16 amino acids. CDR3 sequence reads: CASSEWVGDNRGEQFF. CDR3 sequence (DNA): TGTGCCAGCAGTGAATGGGTAGGTGACAACCGAGGTGAGCAGTTCTTC.

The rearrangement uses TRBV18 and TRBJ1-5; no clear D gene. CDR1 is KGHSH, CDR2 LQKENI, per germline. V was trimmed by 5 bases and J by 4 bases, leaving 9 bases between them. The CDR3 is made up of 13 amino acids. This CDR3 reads CASSKDLNQPQHF. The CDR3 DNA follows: TGTGCCAGCTCAAAAGACCTGAATCAGCCCCAGCATTTT.

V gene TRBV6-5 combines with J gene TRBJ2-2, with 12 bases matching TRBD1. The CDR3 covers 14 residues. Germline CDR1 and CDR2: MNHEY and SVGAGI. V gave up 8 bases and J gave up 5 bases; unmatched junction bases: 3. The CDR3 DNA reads TGTGCCAGCCAGGGACAGGGGGCAACCGGGGAGCTGTTTTTT. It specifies CASQGQGATGELFF.

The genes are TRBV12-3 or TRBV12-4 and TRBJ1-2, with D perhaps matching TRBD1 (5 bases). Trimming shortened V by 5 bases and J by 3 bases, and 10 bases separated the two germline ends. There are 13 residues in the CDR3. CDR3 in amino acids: CASSTGTYYGYTF. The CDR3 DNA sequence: TGTGCCAGCAGTACTGGGACCTACTATGGCTACACCTTC.

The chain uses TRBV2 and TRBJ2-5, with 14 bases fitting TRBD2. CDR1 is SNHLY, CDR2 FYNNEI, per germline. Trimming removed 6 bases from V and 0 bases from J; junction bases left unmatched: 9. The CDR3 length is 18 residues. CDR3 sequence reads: CASSQIGGLAGDQETQYF. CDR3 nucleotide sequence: TGTGCCAGCAGCCAAATAGGGGGACTAGCGGGGGACCAAGAGACCCAGTACTTC.

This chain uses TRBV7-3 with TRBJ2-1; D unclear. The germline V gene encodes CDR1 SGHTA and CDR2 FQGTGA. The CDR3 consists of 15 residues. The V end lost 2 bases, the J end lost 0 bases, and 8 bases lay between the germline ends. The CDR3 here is CASSLDISSYNEQFF. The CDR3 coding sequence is TGTGCCAGCAGCTTAGATATCAGCTCCTACAATGAGCAGTTCTTC.

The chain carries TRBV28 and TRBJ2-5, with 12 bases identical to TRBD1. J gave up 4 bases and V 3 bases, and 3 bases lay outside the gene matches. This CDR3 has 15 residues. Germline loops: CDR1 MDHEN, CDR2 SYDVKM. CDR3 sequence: CASSFGTGGAETQYF. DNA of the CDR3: TGTGCCAGCAGTTTTGGGACAGGGGGCGCAGAGACCCAGTACTTC.

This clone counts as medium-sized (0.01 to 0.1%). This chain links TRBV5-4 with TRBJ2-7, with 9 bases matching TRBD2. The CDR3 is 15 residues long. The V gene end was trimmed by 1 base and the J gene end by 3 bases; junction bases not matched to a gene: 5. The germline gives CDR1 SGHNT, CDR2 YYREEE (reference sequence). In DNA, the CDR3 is TGTGCCAGCAGCTTGTATGGCGGGGGGGGCTACGAGCAGTACTTC. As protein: CASSLYGGGGYEQYF.

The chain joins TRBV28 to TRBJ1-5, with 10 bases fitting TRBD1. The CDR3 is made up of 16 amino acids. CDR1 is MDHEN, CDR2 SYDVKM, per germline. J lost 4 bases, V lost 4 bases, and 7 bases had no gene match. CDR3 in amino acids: CASSSRDRGRNQPQHF. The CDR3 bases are TGTGCCAGCAGTTCCCGGGACAGGGGTCGGAATCAGCCCCAGCATTTT.